Shown below are 5 T cell receptor beta chains from a single sample sequenced in a study of blood T cell repertoires in COVID-19. Produced via immunoSEQ multiplex PCR; TCRdb's table is partial and in-frame only. The sample holds more than 25,000 clones, approximately 85% seen once. Material: peripheral blood. Source of these receptors: a man between 60 and 75 years old with active COVID-19.

The chain joins TRBV3-1 (or the pseudogene TRBV3-2) to TRBJ2-1; 8 nucleotides match TRBD2. The junction had 6 bases not matched to a gene; V was cut back by 3 bases and J by 5 bases. Germline V gene sequence: CDR1 LGHDT, CDR2 YNNKEL (reference sequence). CDR3 size: 15 residues. CDR3 amino acids: CASSHSPAGDNEQFF. CDR3 DNA: TGTGCCAGCAGCCATTCTCCAGCGGGAGACAATGAGCAGTTCTTC.

This chain uses TRBV29-1 with TRBJ2-7; TRBD1 is a possible D gene (6 bases). The ends were cut back, 7 bases at V and 3 bases at J, with 10 bases in the middle. Germline V gene sequence: CDR1 SQVTM, CDR2 ANQGSEA. This CDR3 region has 11 residues. In DNA, the CDR3 is TGCAGCGGGAAACAGGGCTACGAGCAGTACTTC. This encodes CSGKQGYEQYF.

Written as DNA, the CDR3 is TGTGCCAGCTCACCATTACAGGGAACCTACAATGAGCAGTTCTTC. The encoded protein is CASSPLQGTYNEQFF. The chain joins TRBV18 to TRBJ2-1; D is perhaps TRBD1 (6 bases). Germline CDR1 is KGHSH and CDR2 is LQKENI. V lost 2 bases and J lost 2, with 10 bases in between. The length of the CDR3 is 15 residues.

The J gene is TRBJ2-3, the V gene TRBV5-4; TRBD1 aligns across 7 bases. The CDR3 runs 15 residues. Per the germline V gene, CDR1 is SGHNT and CDR2 is YYREEE (reference sequence). The V gene end was trimmed by 1 base and the J gene end by 7 bases; junction bases not matched to a gene: 9. CDR3 protein: CASSLFDREAYTQYF. CDR3 in DNA: TGTGCCAGCAGCTTGTTCGACAGGGAAGCTTATACGCAGTATTTT.

The count of this clone is one. This chain links TRBV11-1 with TRBJ1-3, with 8 positions matching TRBD1. The CDR3 has 14 amino acids. V was clipped by 5 bases and J by 2 bases; unmatched bases: 2. Germline CDR1 reads SGHAT; CDR2 reads FQDESV (reference sequence). DNA of the CDR3: TGTGCCAGCAGCACGACAGGGGCTGGAAACACCATATATTTT. It specifies CASSTTGAGNTIYF.